What follows describes a single T cell receptor beta chain. Its antigen is undetermined. Deletions cut 7 bases from V and 4 bases from J, with 11 bases between. CDR3 size: 12 residues. CDR1 SGHRS and CDR2 YFSETQ come from the germline V gene. The data were obtained in a study of ipilimumab plus nivolumab after autologous stem cell transplantation. Study overall: Patients received a median of roughly 5 ipilimumab and about 8 nivolumab doses. Study-level results: Per the authors, repertoire, Treg and microbiota data justify further study.

Starting 14 to 28 days after autologous transplant, ipilimumab 1 mg/kg was given. Patients received nivolumab 3 mg/kg at weeks 1, 4, 7, 10, then fortnightly to week 26. TCRdb keeps only in-frame clones here, not all; method: immunoSEQ multiplex PCR. The top ten hold less than 11% of the sample, which has some 14,000 clones, 65% to 75% seen once. The sequence came from a male donor with primary mediastinal lymphoma. The chain employs TRBV5-1 and TRBJ1-1, with D tentatively TRBD1 (6 bases). Sample: PBMCs, taken in a trial of ipilimumab plus nivolumab as post-transplant consolidation. In DNA, the CDR3 is TGCGCCAGCGGACAGTCGAGCACTGAAGCTTTCTTT. Its protein is CASGQSSTEAFF.